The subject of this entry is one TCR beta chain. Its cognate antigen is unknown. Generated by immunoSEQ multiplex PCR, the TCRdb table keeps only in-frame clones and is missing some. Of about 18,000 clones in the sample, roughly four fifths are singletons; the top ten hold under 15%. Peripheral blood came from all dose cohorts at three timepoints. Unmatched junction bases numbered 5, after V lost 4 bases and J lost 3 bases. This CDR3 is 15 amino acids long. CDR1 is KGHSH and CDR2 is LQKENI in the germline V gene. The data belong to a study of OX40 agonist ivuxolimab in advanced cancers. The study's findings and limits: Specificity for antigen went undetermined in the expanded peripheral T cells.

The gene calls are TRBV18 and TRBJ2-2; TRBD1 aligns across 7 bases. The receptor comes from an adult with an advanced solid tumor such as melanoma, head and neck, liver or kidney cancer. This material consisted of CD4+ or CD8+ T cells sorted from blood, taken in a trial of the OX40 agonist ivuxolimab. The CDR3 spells CASSQQGSHTGELFF. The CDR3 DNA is TGTGCCAGCTCACAACAGGGGTCACACACCGGGGAGCTGTTTTTT.